This T cell receptor beta chain was documented in a study of OX40 agonist ivuxolimab in advanced cancers. Study information: Ivuxolimab doses were 0.01, 0.1, 0.3, 1.5, 3 or 10 mg/kg every 2 weeks.

Method: immunoSEQ multiplex PCR; TCRdb's copy keeps in-frame clones and lacks some. In the table there are some 100,000 clones, 70% to 90% of which are singletons. Looked up from germline, CDR1 is MDHEN and CDR2 is SYDVKM. The CDR3 length is 13 residues. Trimming stripped 1 base from V and 6 bases from J, with 9 bases between. Here the sequenced sample was CD4+ or CD8+ T cells sorted from blood, taken in a trial of the OX40 agonist ivuxolimab. The TCR comes from an adult with an advanced solid tumor such as melanoma, head and neck, liver or kidney cancer. The chain has TRBV28 and TRBJ1-2; D gene uncertain. Here the CDR3 DNA reads TGTGCCAGCAGTTTATTTAGAGAGGATGGCTACACCTTC. Translation gives CASSLFREDGYTF.